This TCR beta chain derives from a study of T-cell memory formation after mild COVID-19. The CDR3 is 16 residues long. Germline values: CDR1 SEHNR, CDR2 FQNEAQ (reference sequence). V dropped 5 bases and J dropped 3; count of bases not matched to a gene: 6. Remarks on this clonotype: Its antigen is unidentified.

After 5'RACE with constant-segment primers, TCR alpha and TCR beta cDNA libraries carrying sample barcodes and UMIs were obtained. TCRdb used MiXCR to reprocess the 5' RACE reads, holding one entry per CDR3 protein. The sample gives 400,000 or so distinct CDR3 sequences, around 19% of which show up once; around 9.2% is in the top ten. General study points: Researchers found some responding clones in pre-infection memory, a sign that cross-reactive memory joined. Shrinking CD4+ clones were chiefly CM and EM; CD8+ ones were chiefly EMRA. Clones from the second wave (peaking day 37) had unconfirmed SARS-CoV-2 specificity.

The sample taken for sequencing was PBMCs or a T cell subset sorted from them (not recorded which). The chain recombines TRBV7-9 with TRBJ2-2; the match to TRBD1 covers 10 bases. The source is an adult woman who had mild COVID-19 (a few samples of this study predate the infection). Cell type and time point are not known. The CDR3 nucleotides read TGTGCCAGCAGCCGAAGACAGGGGGCTCACACCGGGGAGCTGTTTTTT. The encoded protein is CASSRRQGAHTGELFF.